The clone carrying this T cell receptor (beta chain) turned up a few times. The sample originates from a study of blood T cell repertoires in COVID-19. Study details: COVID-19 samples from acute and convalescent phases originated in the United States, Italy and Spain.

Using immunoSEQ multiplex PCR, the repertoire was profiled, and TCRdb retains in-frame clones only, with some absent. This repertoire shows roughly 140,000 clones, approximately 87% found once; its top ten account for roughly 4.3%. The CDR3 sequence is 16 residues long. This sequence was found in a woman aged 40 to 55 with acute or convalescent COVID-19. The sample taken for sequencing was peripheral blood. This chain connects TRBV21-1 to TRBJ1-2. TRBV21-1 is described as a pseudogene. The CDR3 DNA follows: TGTGCCAGCAGCAAGGGTCTAGGGGGGGTGAACTATGGCTACACCTTC. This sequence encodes CASSKGLGGVNYGYTF.